These T cell receptor beta chains were read from a single sample in a study of technical replicates of blood from a few donors. The repertoire was sequenced with immunoSEQ multiplex PCR; TCRdb's copy has only in-frame clones and lacks some. The data show about 15,000 clones, 70% to 90% seen once. Sequencing used PBMCs. These receptors all come from a human donor in good health. Both conserved end residues are part of each CDR3. The order of the fields is V gene, D gene, clone size, J gene, CDR3 protein, CDR3 DNA. A D gene is named only where the DNA matches it firmly. Not every row has a clone size; where given, it reads once, few, many or a size class.

TRBV19	-	-	TRBJ2-7	CASSVGPRSYEQYF	TGTGCCAGTAGCGTGGGGCCCAGGTCCTACGAGCAGTACTTC
TRBV5-6	-	-	TRBJ2-1	CASSFLGAGGLEQFF	TGTGCCAGCAGCTTCCTGGGCGCAGGGGGGCTTGAGCAGTTCTTC
TRBV7-9	TRBD1	-	TRBJ2-7	CASSLLTGGPYEQYF	TGTGCCAGCAGCTTACTTACAGGGGGTCCCTACGAGCAGTACTTC
TRBV7-3	TRBD1	-	TRBJ2-1	CASSLNSGGEQFF	TGTGCCAGCAGCTTAAATTCAGGGGGCGAGCAGTTCTTC
TRBV2	-	-	TRBJ2-7	CASSEWASRHEQYF	TGTGCCAGCAGTGAATGGGCCAGTCGACACGAGCAGTACTTC
TRBV10-3	-	-	TRBJ2-7	CAISASTSSLHEQYF	TGTGCCATCAGTGCGTCCACTAGCTCCCTCCACGAGCAGTACTTC
TRBV27	-	-	TRBJ1-2	CASSGGGAVGYGYTF	TGTGCCAGCAGTGGCGGGGGCGCAGTGGGCTATGGCTACACCTTC
TRBV28	-	-	TRBJ2-7	CASSFNSEQYF	TGTGCCAGCAGTTTCAATAGCGAGCAGTACTTC
TRBV19	-	-	TRBJ2-7	CASSIVGSTYEQYF	TGTGCCAGTAGTATAGTGGGCAGTACCTACGAGCAGTACTTC
TRBV30	TRBD1	-	TRBJ1-4	CAWNRGPTNEKLFF	TGTGCCTGGAACAGGGGGCCAACTAATGAAAAACTGTTTTTT
TRBV27	TRBD2	-	TRBJ2-7	CASSNSGHPYEQYF	TGTGCCAGCTCGAATAGCGGGCACCCCTACGAGCAGTACTTC
TRBV11-2	-	-	TRBJ1-2	CASSLSTGYDGYTF	TGTGCCAGCAGCTTGAGTACAGGGTACGATGGCTACACCTTC
TRBV4-1	-	-	TRBJ2-7	CASSQEWSGRYEQYF	TGCGCCAGCAGCCAAGAATGGTCAGGGAGGTACGAGCAGTACTTC
TRBV2	-	-	TRBJ2-4	CASHEFALAKNIQYF	TGTGCCAGTCACGAGTTCGCTCTAGCCAAAAACATTCAGTACTTC
TRBV15	TRBD2	-	TRBJ2-5	CATSRDRTSGRVGETQYF	TGTGCCACCAGCAGAGATAGGACTAGCGGGAGGGTGGGGGAGACCCAGTACTTC
TRBV6-1	-	-	TRBJ1-4	CASSEAWGGTTNEKLFF	TGTGCCAGCAGTGAAGCCTGGGGGGGAACTACTAATGAAAAACTGTTTTTT
TRBV5-1	-	-	TRBJ2-5	CASSLEGTGGLAGQETQYF	TGCGCCAGCAGCTTGGAAGGGACAGGAGGCCTAGCGGGGCAAGAGACCCAGTACTTC
TRBV2	TRBD2	-	TRBJ2-1	CASRVGLAGWNEQFF	TGTGCCAGCAGGGTTGGACTAGCGGGATGGAATGAGCAGTTCTTC
TRBV5-1	TRBD1	few	TRBJ2-6	CASTQDRAGVSGANVLTF	TGCGCCAGCACCCAAGACAGGGCAGGGGTATCTGGGGCCAACGTCCTGACTTTC
TRBV28	TRBD2	-	TRBJ2-3	CASTTSGSTDTQYF	TGTGCCAGCACCACTAGCGGCTCCACAGATACGCAGTATTTT
TRBV6-5	-	once	TRBJ2-7	CASSYEQGTYEQYF	TGTGCCAGCAGTTACGAGCAGGGGACGTACGAGCAGTACTTC
TRBV19	-	-	TRBJ2-1	CASSGGRDYNEQFF	TGTGCCAGTAGTGGCGGGCGTGACTACAATGAGCAGTTCTTC
TRBV7-6	-	-	TRBJ2-1	CASSRNYNEQFF	TGTGCCAGCAGCCGTAACTACAATGAGCAGTTCTTC
TRBV14	-	-	TRBJ1-1	CASSQDGRVGTVNTEAFF	TGTGCCAGCAGCCAAGATGGGAGGGTGGGCACAGTGAACACTGAAGCTTTCTTT
TRBV28	-	once	TRBJ2-6	CASSLMKGLGANVLTF	TGTGCCAGCAGTTTAATGAAGGGGTTGGGGGCCAACGTCCTGACTTTC
TRBV5-4	-	once	TRBJ2-2	CASSSPPWQRAGELFF	TGTGCCAGCAGCTCGCCGCCATGGCAGAGGGCCGGGGAGCTGTTTTTT
TRBV5-1	TRBD2	once	TRBJ2-3	CASSSGLAGRKDTQYF	TGCGCCAGCAGCTCGGGACTAGCGGGACGAAAAGATACGCAGTATTTT
TRBV18	TRBD1	-	TRBJ1-4	CASSPPGTDLNEKLFF	TGTGCCAGCTCACCACCGGGGACAGATCTTAATGAAAAACTGTTTTTT
TRBV10-2	TRBD1	-	TRBJ2-7	CASGEGANYEQYF	TGCGCCAGCGGCGAGGGGGCTAACTACGAGCAGTACTTC
TRBV19	-	-	TRBJ1-2	CASSIGSRNGGYGYTF	TGTGCCAGTAGTATCGGAAGCCGGAACGGAGGATATGGCTACACCTTC
TRBV28	TRBD1	-	TRBJ1-5	CASSFADRDNQPQHF	TGTGCCAGCAGTTTTGCGGACAGGGACAATCAGCCCCAGCATTTT
TRBV6-1	-	-	TRBJ1-1	CASSETALGTLNTEAFF	TGTGCCAGCAGTGAAACGGCGTTGGGCACCCTGAACACTGAAGCTTTCTTT
TRBV10-1	-	-	TRBJ2-1	CASSESRGTYNEQFF	TGCGCCAGCAGTGAGTCGAGGGGGACATACAATGAACAGTTCTTC
TRBV18	-	-	TRBJ2-1	CASSPPSGSDNEQFF	TGTGCCAGCTCACCACCCTCTGGCAGCGACAATGAGCAGTTCTTC
TRBV30	TRBD2	-	TRBJ2-4	CAWSGLAGAKNIQYF	TGTGCCTGGAGTGGACTAGCGGGAGCCAAAAACATTCAGTACTTC
TRBV5-6	TRBD2	-	TRBJ2-3	CASSLTVAGGHNTQYF	TGTGCCAGCAGCTTGACGGTAGCGGGAGGCCACAATACGCAGTATTTT
TRBV18	-	-	TRBJ1-5	CASSPGAEQPQHF	TGTGCCAGCTCACCAGGAGCCGAACAGCCCCAGCATTTT
TRBV7-8	TRBD2	-	TRBJ2-5	CASSPLGGDRRETQYF	TGTGCCAGCAGCCCTCTGGGGGGGGACCGAAGGGAGACCCAGTACTTC
TRBV25-1	-	once	TRBJ1-2	CASSEWGGAEYGYTF	TGTGCCAGCAGTGAATGGGGGGGGGCCGAGTATGGCTACACCTTC
TRBV10-1	TRBD1	-	TRBJ2-3	CASTPGQGTDTQYF	TGCGCCAGCACCCCGGGACAGGGAACAGATACGCAGTATTTT
TRBV5-1	-	once	TRBJ2-1	CASSLVAGTYNEQFF	TGCGCCAGCAGCTTGGTAGCAGGGACCTACAATGAGCAGTTCTTC
TRBV11-1	TRBD2	-	TRBJ2-1	CASSAQLSGRGNEQFF	TGTGCCAGCAGCGCACAACTCAGCGGGAGGGGCAATGAGCAGTTCTTC
TRBV10-2	TRBD1	-	TRBJ2-2	CASSEDRVVPGELFF	TGCGCCAGCAGTGAGGACAGGGTGGTACCCGGGGAGCTGTTTTTT
TRBV5-4	TRBD1	-	TRBJ1-1	CASSFQGAHTEAFF	TGTGCCAGCAGCTTCCAGGGGGCGCACACTGAAGCTTTCTTT
TRBV6-6	-	-	TRBJ1-5	CASSINSNQPQHF	TGTGCCAGCAGTATAAATAGCAATCAGCCCCAGCATTTT
TRBV28	TRBD2	-	TRBJ2-1	CASTWVRGTYNEQFF	TGTGCCAGCACTTGGGTGCGGGGGACTTACAATGAGCAGTTCTTC
TRBV11-3	TRBD2	-	TRBJ2-3	CASSPSGRYTDTQYF	TGTGCCAGCAGCCCAAGCGGGAGGTACACAGATACGCAGTATTTT
TRBV27	TRBD2	once	TRBJ2-1	CASSLLAGGFDEQFF	TGTGCCAGCAGTCTCCTAGCGGGAGGTTTTGATGAGCAGTTCTTC
TRBV7-8	TRBD2	few	TRBJ2-7	CASSTRTRKNEQYF	TGTGCCAGCAGCACCCGGACTAGGAAAAACGAGCAGTACTTC
TRBV27	TRBD2	-	TRBJ2-7	CASSSNSGRGYEQYF	TGTGCCAGCAGTTCGAATAGCGGGAGGGGGTACGAGCAGTACTTC
TRBV5-4	TRBD1	-	TRBJ2-7	CASSLWDRGRLGSEQYF	TGTGCCAGCAGCTTGTGGGACAGGGGGAGGCTTGGGTCCGAGCAGTACTTC
TRBV5-4	TRBD1	-	TRBJ2-1	CASSPTGQGLGNEQFF	TGTGCCAGCAGCCCAACGGGACAGGGTTTGGGAAATGAGCAGTTCTTC
TRBV5-1	-	-	TRBJ2-7	CASSLDRAIYEQYF	TGCGCCAGCAGCTTGGACAGGGCAATCTACGAGCAGTACTTC
TRBV2	TRBD1	-	TRBJ1-5	CASRGQGYNQPQHF	TGTGCCAGCAGAGGACAGGGCTACAATCAGCCCCAGCATTTT
TRBV29-1	TRBD2	-	TRBJ2-1	CSVEGISGRRYNEQFF	TGCAGCGTTGAAGGCATAAGCGGGAGACGATACAATGAGCAGTTCTTC
TRBV5-8	TRBD1	once	TRBJ1-5	CASSWGQQFNQPQHF	TGTGCCAGCAGCTGGGGACAGCAATTCAATCAGCCCCAGCATTTT
TRBV7-8	TRBD2	-	TRBJ2-7	CASSLASSGSYEQYF	TGTGCCAGCAGCTTAGCTAGTAGCGGGAGCTACGAGCAGTACTTC
TRBV15	-	-	TRBJ1-2	CATSRDQNRRFNYGYTF	TGTGCCACCAGCAGAGATCAGAACAGAAGATTCAACTATGGCTACACCTTC
TRBV6-1	TRBD2	-	TRBJ2-5	CASSEVVGGSQETQYF	TGTGCCAGCAGTGAAGTAGTGGGCGGGAGCCAAGAGACCCAGTACTTC
TRBV27	-	-	TRBJ2-1	CASSPLVTGTNEQFF	TGTGCCAGCAGCCCACTAGTGACAGGAACGAATGAGCAGTTCTTC